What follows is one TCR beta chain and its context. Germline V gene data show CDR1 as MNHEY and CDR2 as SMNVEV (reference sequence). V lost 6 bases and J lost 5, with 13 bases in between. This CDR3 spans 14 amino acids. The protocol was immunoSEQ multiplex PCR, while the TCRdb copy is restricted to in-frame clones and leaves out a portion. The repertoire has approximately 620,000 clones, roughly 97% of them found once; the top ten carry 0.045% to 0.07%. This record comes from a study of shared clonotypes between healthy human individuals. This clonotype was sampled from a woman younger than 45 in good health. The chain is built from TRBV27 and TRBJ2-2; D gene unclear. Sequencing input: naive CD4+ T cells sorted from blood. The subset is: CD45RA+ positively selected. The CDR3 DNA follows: TGTGCCAGCAGGGCCCGGGCCTTGACCGGGGAGCTGTTTTTT. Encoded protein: CASRARALTGELFF.